A selection of T cell receptor beta chains follows, all from one sample in a study of T cells in localized non-small cell lung cancer. Using immunoSEQ multiplex PCR, the repertoire was profiled, and TCRdb retains in-frame clones only, with some absent. The sample records approximately 23,000 clones, 70% to 90% being singletons. This material consisted of peripheral blood, taken before any cancer treatment. These receptors originate from a male donor aged 60 or over with stage I lung adenocarcinoma. The CDR3 runs from the conserved cysteine through the conserved F or W. D genes are given only for firm matches. The size of a clone is reported for some rows only, either as once, few or many, or as a class for expanded clones.

>.|TRBJ1-3|TRBV7-8|.
TGTGCCAGCAGCTTGATGGGGGGCCCGACTGGAAACACCATATATTTT
CASSLMGGPTGNTIYF
>.|TRBJ2-1|TRBV5-1|.
TGCGCCAGCAGCCCTGGCCAAGGGGAGTTTTCCTACAATGAGCAGTTCTTC
CASSPGQGEFSYNEQFF
>TRBD1|TRBJ1-2|TRBV19|.
TGTGCCAGTAGTATAGACGGACAGGGTGGGACCTATGGCTACACCTTC
CASSIDGQGGTYGYTF
>.|TRBJ1-2|TRBV19|.
TGTGCCAGTAGTATAGATCCGCGGGGTATGCAAGGTGGCTACACCTTC
CASSIDPRGMQGGYTF
>.|TRBJ1-5|TRBV5-1|.
TGCGCCAGCAGCCCTTACGGGGGGGGCAACCAGCCCCAGCATTTT
CASSPYGGGNQPQHF
>TRBD2|TRBJ2-7|TRBV9|.
TGTGCCAGCAGCCCCAGACTAGCCTCCTACGAGCAGTACTTC
CASSPRLASYEQYF
>TRBD1|TRBJ2-5|TRBV2|.
TGTGCCAGCAAGGACAGGGGGCATGGGGAGACCCAGTACTTC
CASKDRGHGETQYF
>.|TRBJ1-2|TRBV7-2|once
TGTGCCAGCAGCGACATCGGGATCGATTATGGCTACACCTTC
CASSDIGIDYGYTF
>TRBD1|TRBJ1-5|TRBV27|.
TGTGCCAGCAGTTTCGGACAGGGTAATCAGCCCCAGCATTTT
CASSFGQGNQPQHF
>.|TRBJ2-3|TRBV30|.
TGTGCCTGGGGACAGTTCACAGATACGCAGTATTTT
CAWGQFTDTQYF
>.|TRBJ1-2|TRBV28|few
TGTGCCAGCGGCCTTAACTATGGCTACACCTTC
CASGLNYGYTF
>.|TRBJ2-3|TRBV6-1|.
TGTGCCAGCAGTGATTGGCAGACAAGCACAGATACGCAGTATTTT
CASSDWQTSTDTQYF
>.|TRBJ2-3|TRBV25-1|.
TGTGCCAGCAGTGATGGGGGCCAAAGGACCGATACGCAGTATTTT
CASSDGGQRTDTQYF
>.|TRBJ1-3|TRBV30|.
TGTGCCTGGAGTCCCCAGCCCTCTGGAAACACCATATATTTT
CAWSPQPSGNTIYF
>.|TRBJ1-2|TRBV7-6|.
TGTGCCAGCAGCCCTGACATTAACTATGGCTACACCTTC
CASSPDINYGYTF
>.|TRBJ1-2|TRBV2|once
TGTGCCAGCAGTGACAGGGGCGGGCAGGGTGGCTACACCTTC
CASSDRGGQGGYTF
>.|TRBJ1-4|TRBV27|.
TGTGCCAGCAGTTTATATGACAGTAATGAAAAACTGTTTTTT
CASSLYDSNEKLFF
>.|TRBJ2-7|TRBV10-3|once
TGTGCCGCGCGAGATCCGAGGTATAGCTACGAGCAGTACTTC
CAARDPRYSYEQYF
>.|TRBJ2-2|TRBV5-4|.
TGTGCCAGCAGCGTGGTTTCGGGGACGGTGGGCGACACCGGGGAGCTGTTTTTT
CASSVVSGTVGDTGELFF
>.|TRBJ1-2|TRBV6-6|.
TGTGCCAGCAGTTACTCCGTAGGGGACTACACCTTC
CASSYSVGDYTF
>TRBD1|TRBJ1-4|TRBV25-1|.
TGTGCCAGCAGTGAACCTCAAAGACAGGGTTGGAAACTGTTTTTT
CASSEPQRQGWKLFF
>TRBD1|TRBJ1-1|TRBV6-1|.
TGTGCCAGCAGTGAAAGGACAGGAGCTTTCTTT
CASSERTGAFF
>.|TRBJ1-2|TRBV2|.
TGTGCCAGCAAGGAGTCAGGGAGGAATGGCTACACCTTC
CASKESGRNGYTF
>TRBD2|TRBJ2-2|TRBV30|.
TGTGCCCTACGGGCGGGAGGGACCGGGGAGCTGTTTTTT
CALRAGGTGELFF
>TRBD1|TRBJ2-7|TRBV11-2|once
TGTGCCAGCAGCTTCGGTCCAGGGGGATTATACGAGCAGTACTTC
CASSFGPGGLYEQYF
>.|TRBJ1-4|TRBV28|once
TGTGCCAGCAGTTTATGGAGGGGCTCCGGCACTAATGAAAAACTGTTTTTT
CASSLWRGSGTNEKLFF
>.|TRBJ2-5|TRBV28|.
TGTGCCAGCAGTTTTCGCAGAGCAGGAGTATCCCAAGAGACCCAGTACTTC
CASSFRRAGVSQETQYF
>.|TRBJ2-7|TRBV6-1|.
TGTGCCAGCAGTGAAATAGAGGGATTGGGGTACGAGCAGTACTTC
CASSEIEGLGYEQYF
>TRBD2|TRBJ2-2|TRBV4-3|.
TGCGCCAGCAGTGGGAAGCGGGGGGCGGGCACCGGGGAGCTGTTTTTT
CASSGKRGAGTGELFF
>.|TRBJ1-4|TRBV19|.
TGTGCCAGTAGGTTCCCGGGAACAACTAATGAAAAACTGTTTTTT
CASRFPGTTNEKLFF
>TRBD2|TRBJ2-5|TRBV7-2|.
TGTGCCAGCAGCCCACGACTAGCGGGGGCCTCGGGGGAGACCCAGTACTTC
CASSPRLAGASGETQYF
>TRBD1|TRBJ2-5|TRBV13|.
TGTGCCAGCAGCCCCGGGACAGGTTACGAGACCCAGTACTTC
CASSPGTGYETQYF
>.|TRBJ1-1|TRBV7-2|.
TGTGCCAGCAGCTTAGAGGCAGCTAATGAAGCTTTCTTT
CASSLEAANEAFF
>.|TRBJ2-1|TRBV5-1|.
TGCGCCAGCAGCTTGAGCGTCGGCAATGAGCAGTTCTTC
CASSLSVGNEQFF
>TRBD1|TRBJ2-2|TRBV9|.
TGTGCCAGCAGCGTAGCTGGGACAGGGTGGGGCGGGGAGCTGTTTTTT
CASSVAGTGWGGELFF
>TRBD1|TRBJ2-1|TRBV9|.
TGTGCCAGCAGCCCACGGACAGGGGGCAATGAGCAGTTCTTC
CASSPRTGGNEQFF
>TRBD1|TRBJ1-5|TRBV7-2|.
TGTGCCAGCAGCCCAACCAGGGGGCTTGGAAACCAGCCCCAGCATTTT
CASSPTRGLGNQPQHF
>.|TRBJ1-5|TRBV19|.
TGTGCCAGTAGTCCAATCCCACGGAGCAATCAGCCCCAGCATTTT
CASSPIPRSNQPQHF
>.|TRBJ1-5|TRBV2|.
TGTGCCAGCAGTGAAATGGGAGATCAGCCCCAGCATTTT
CASSEMGDQPQHF
>.|TRBJ1-5|TRBV7-6|.
TGTGCCAGCAGCTTAGAACAGGGCGGAGGACAGCCCCAGCATTTT
CASSLEQGGGQPQHF
>.|TRBJ2-5|TRBV5-1|.
TGCGCCAGCAGCTCCAGATCCGGTCAAGGTCGTCAAGAGACCCAGTACTTC
CASSSRSGQGRQETQYF
>.|TRBJ2-7|TRBV6-5|.
TGTGCCAGCAGTTACTCTCTTGTCGCAAGGGGCGAGCAGTACTTC
CASSYSLVARGEQYF
>.|TRBJ2-1|TRBV5-1|.
TGCGCCAGCAGCATTCGGGTGAATGAGCAGTTCTTC
CASSIRVNEQFF
>.|TRBJ2-7|TRBV11-3|.
TGTGCCAGCAGCTTAGATTCTGACTCCTACGAGCAGTACTTC
CASSLDSDSYEQYF
>TRBD2|TRBJ2-5|TRBV6-5|.
TGTGCCAGCAGAGGACTAGGGGTAGAGACCCAGTACTTC
CASRGLGVETQYF
>TRBD2|TRBJ2-7|TRBV7-8|.
TGTGCCAGCAGCTTACTAGCGGGGGGACTCCCCTACGAGCAGTACTTC
CASSLLAGGLPYEQYF
>TRBD1|TRBJ1-1|TRBV7-9|.
TGTGCCAGCAGCCCACTTTGGACAGGGACCAAAGGGGACGCTGAAGCTTTCTTT
CASSPLWTGTKGDAEAFF
>.|TRBJ2-2|TRBV6-5|.
TGTGCCAGCAGTTACTCCCACAGGGCTGTCGGGGAGCTGTTTTTT
CASSYSHRAVGELFF
>.|TRBJ2-3|TRBV5-1|.
TGCGCCAGCAGCTTGGAGGGCCAACCCACAGATACGCAGTATTTT
CASSLEGQPTDTQYF
>.|TRBJ2-1|TRBV27|.
TGTGCCAGCAGTTTTAGGCGGGGACACTCCTACAATGAGCAGTTCTTC
CASSFRRGHSYNEQFF
>.|TRBJ1-1|TRBV28|.
TGTGCCAGCAGTCCAATCGACAAGGGACCTGAAGCTTTCTTT
CASSPIDKGPEAFF
>TRBD1|TRBJ1-6|TRBV5-8|.
TGTGCCAGCAGCTCAATCAACAGGGGAAATTCACCCCTCCACTTT
CASSSINRGNSPLHF
>.|TRBJ2-2|TRBV5-5|once
TGTGCCAGCAGCTTGGAAGTGGCGCAACGAGTGTCCGGGGAGCTGTTTTTT
CASSLEVAQRVSGELFF
>.|TRBJ2-5|TRBV15|.
TGTGCCACCAGCAGAGAAATACAGGGTAGGGAGACCCAGTACTTC
CATSREIQGRETQYF
>.|TRBJ1-2|TRBV4-3|.
TGCGCCAGCAGCCAACAAAACAGGGTCGATGGCTACACCTTC
CASSQQNRVDGYTF
>TRBD1|TRBJ1-2|TRBV5-6|once
TGTGCCAGCAGCGACGGGACAGGGGCCGCCGACTATGGCTACACCTTC
CASSDGTGAADYGYTF
>TRBD2|TRBJ2-1|TRBV27|.
TGTGCCAGCAGTTTACGGACTAGCGGGTTCACCTACAATGAGCAGTTCTTC
CASSLRTSGFTYNEQFF
>.|TRBJ1-3|TRBV6-1|.
TGTGCCAGCAGTGAGAATCCCCCCCGGGGGCTTGGAAACACCATATATTTT
CASSENPPRGLGNTIYF
>TRBD1|TRBJ1-5|TRBV15|.
TGTGCCACCAGCAGAGACGGACAGGGGCATCAGCCCCAGCATTTT
CATSRDGQGHQPQHF